This T cell receptor beta chain is drawn from a study of vaccination and CD4 T cells after COVID-19. Study context: In culture, cells were exposed to overlapping spike peptides from SARS-CoV-2, HCoV-NL63, HCoV-OC43 and HCoV-229E. A CEFX pool, an HIV-1 Nef pool, or else no peptide went into the control cultures. General study findings and limits: Among those convalescent, a median roughly 90% of reactive clones emerged solely post-vaccination.

The CDR3 spans 13 residues. Germline V lookup: CDR1 MNHNS, CDR2 SASEGT. Trimming took off 6 bases at V and 8 bases at J, with 16 bases between the two ends. The table lists this clonotype with a few counts. Its target is not known. Sequencing of DNA taken from cultured CD4+ T cells relied on the Oncomine TCR Beta short-read assay. The genomic DNA was obtained from cultured CD4+ T cells by extraction with the QIAamp micro DNA kit. TCRdb recomputed calls from the PCR reads with MiXCR, one row per CDR3 protein. The sample lists more than 15,000 distinct CDR3 sequences; roughly 50% were seen once. Time point defined: late sampling 161 to 241 days after vaccination in a few convalescent patients. Indicated treatment: approximately 11-day PBMC culture with coronavirus spike peptide pools or control peptides (ViraFEST assay).

V usage is TRBV6-1 and J usage is TRBJ1-2; D is uncertain. The sample here was CD4+ T cells from blood, cultured in vitro, taken about 7 months after SARS-CoV-2 vaccination. This TCR derives from a human donor who had recovered from COVID-19. In nucleotides, the CDR3 is TGTGCCAGCAGCCTGGACGGCTCCAGGGGCTACACCTTC. Protein product: CASSLDGSRGYTF.